The rows below give T cell receptor beta chains drawn from one sample of a study of CD8 T cells in ankylosing spondylitis. TCRdb reprocessed the 5' RACE reads with MiXCR, giving one entry per CDR3 protein. The sample records some 52,000 distinct CDR3 sequences, approximately 7% being singletons. The specimen sequenced was blood, either unsorted or a sorted T cell fraction (not recorded which). The receptors derive from a female donor with ankylosing spondylitis or in good health (not recorded which). CDR3s include the opening cysteine and the closing phenylalanine or tryptophan. A D gene is named only where the DNA matches it firmly. Size is stated as once, few, many or a size class.

>.|many|14|TRBJ2-3|TRBV20-1
TGCAGTGCTAGGCAGTCCTCTAGCACAGATACGCAGTATTTT
CSARQSSSTDTQYF
>.|many|15|TRBJ1-5|TRBV28
TGTGCCAGCAGTTTAGGAGGTAGGGCGAATCAGCCCCAGCATTTT
CASSLGGRANQPQHF
>.|many|12|TRBJ2-1|TRBV4-2
TGTGCCAGCAGCCAAATAGCCAATGAGCAGTTCTTC
CASSQIANEQFF
>TRBD2|many|14|TRBJ2-5|TRBV6-1
TGTGCCACGACCTCCGGGACTAGGGACTCGACCCAGTACTTC
CATTSGTRDSTQYF
>.|many|12|TRBJ1-3|TRBV7-9
TGTGCCAGCAGCGCCACTTCCGGGTCTTTATATTTT
CASSATSGSLYF
>.|many|14|TRBJ2-1|TRBV12-3/TRBV12-4
TGTGCCAGCAGTTTGGCGGGACCCTACAATGAGCAGTTCTTC
CASSLAGPYNEQFF
>TRBD2|many|17|TRBJ2-3|TRBV27
TGTGCCAGCAGTTGGGGGGGACTCTCAGAGGGCACAGATACGCAGTATTTT
CASSWGGLSEGTDTQYF
>.|many|13|TRBJ1-6|TRBV5-1
TGCGCCAGCCGGGACAATGGTAATTCACCCCTCCACTTT
CASRDNGNSPLHF
>.|many|13|TRBJ2-1|TRBV5-5
TGTGCCAGCAGCCCACTAGCAGGCAATGAGCAGTTCTTC
CASSPLAGNEQFF
>.|many|13|TRBJ2-2|TRBV29-1
TGCAGCGTTGAAGGGGGCGGAACCGGGGAGCTGTTTTTT
CSVEGGGTGELFF